The present T cell receptor (beta chain) was sequenced within a study of identifying expanded T cells in peripheral blood. V lost 4 bases, J lost 8 bases, and 14 bases lay in between. CDR3 size: 13 residues. CDR1 and CDR2 from the germline V gene are SQVTM and ANQGSEA. No infections or other immune events were documented during collection. The study's findings and limits: Two-week clone count variance significantly increased as total template count grew. Over approximately two and four weeks, about 15 and 19 clones changed, versus around 1.3 between replicates.

This clone has a handful of counts. The antigen is undetermined. The assay was immunoSEQ multiplex PCR, and TCRdb's table has in-frame clones only and misses some. The sample gives about 130,000 clones, approximately 86% of which show up once; less than 10% is in the top ten. Specimen: blood. The chain recombines TRBV29-1 with TRBJ1-4; tentatively, D is TRBD1 (6 bases). This TCR was sampled from a person aged 18 to 70 in good health. CDR3 sequence reads: CSVVEQGSEKLFF. DNA for the CDR3: TGCAGCGTTGTGGAACAGGGATCCGAAAAACTGTTTTTT.